The entry that follows covers one TCR beta chain sequence. The V gene lost 4 bases and the J gene lost 0 bases, with 9 bases spanning the gap. The CDR3 consists of 15 residues. Germline assignment: CDR1 MGHDK and CDR2 SYGVNS. TCRdb called the RACE reads again in MiXCR, with one record for every CDR3 protein. This repertoire shows 270,000 or so distinct CDR3 sequences, approximately 7.5% found once; its top ten account for 1.2%. These data come from a study of human T cells and chemical hapten exposure. The time point here: pre-sensitization, week 0. As for treatment: therapeutic diphenylcyclopropenone sensitization with weekly scalp DPC.

Specimen: whole blood, collected in connection with sensitization to the hapten diphenylcyclopropenone (DPC). The clonotype originates from a man aged 18 to 29 with alopecia areata. Some clones in this sample may be carry-over from other donors' samples. J is TRBJ2-2 and V is TRBV25-1; no clear D. The CDR3 region is CASSVGASNTGELFF. As DNA, the CDR3 is TGTGCCAGCAGTGTTGGAGCATCGAACACCGGGGAGCTGTTTTTT.